This passage covers 23 T cell receptor beta chains from one sample sequenced in a study of beta chain features in type 1 diabetes. Expressed TCRB transcripts were sequenced because the entire RNA isolate underwent reverse transcription. The data were produced by immunoSEQ multiplex PCR, yet TCRdb's version contains in-frame clones alone and is incomplete. The sample contains around 58,000 clones, approximately 59% of which appear only once. Sample: Tregs from blood. These receptors were taken from a woman aged 18-35 years in good health.

The chain uses TRBV7-9 and TRBJ2-1, with D possibly being TRBD2 (6 bases). The CDR3 has 15 amino acids. Trimming took 1 base from V and 4 from J, leaving 11 bases between them. Germline values: CDR1 SEHNR, CDR2 FQNEAQ (reference sequence). The CDR3 spells CASSLGGLSYNEQFF. The CDR3 region has the DNA TGTGCCAGCAGCTTAGGGGGACTGTCGTACAATGAGCAGTTCTTC.

V is TRBV7-9 and J is TRBJ1-1; a weak D match, TRBD1 (5 bases). The CDR3 contains 16 residues. The germline gives CDR1 SEHNR, CDR2 FQNEAQ (reference sequence). Trimming took off 7 bases at V and 0 bases at J, with 18 bases between the two ends. CDR3 sequence reads: CASTDDPGGLNTEAFF. DNA of the CDR3: TGTGCCAGCACAGACGACCCGGGGGGACTGAACACTGAAGCTTTCTTT.

The chain couples TRBV18 to TRBJ1-1; no firm D call. There are 11 residues in the CDR3. Per germline, CDR1 KGHSH and CDR2 LQKENI. V lost 3 bases and J 11 bases, leaving 10 bases between the germline ends. CDR3 in amino acids: CASSPGEGAFF. The CDR3, as DNA: TGTGCCAGCTCACCGGGAGAAGGGGCTTTCTTT.

This sequence joins TRBV18 and TRBJ1-1; a possible D gene is TRBD1 (5 bases). This CDR3 is built from 16 residues. CDR1 is KGHSH, CDR2 LQKENI, per germline. The germline V and J ends were trimmed by 1 base and 5 bases, with 17 bases remaining between them. CDR3 sequence reads: CASSPRRDGGGTEAFF. CDR3 DNA: TGTGCCAGCTCACCACGTCGCGATGGGGGAGGAACTGAAGCTTTCTTT.

V usage is TRBV5-1 and J usage is TRBJ2-4; unclear D gene. The CDR3 length is 16 residues. Germline values: CDR1 SGHRS, CDR2 YFSETQ. The V end lost 0 bases, the J end lost 0 bases, and 10 bases lay between the germline ends. CDR3 protein: CASSLGPREAKNIQYF. In DNA, the CDR3 is TGCGCCAGCAGCTTGGGCCCCCGCGAAGCCAAAAACATTCAGTACTTC.

The V and J genes are TRBV5-1 and TRBJ2-2, with a possible D match to TRBD1 (6 bases). The CDR3 has 13 amino acids. Germline V CDR1 and CDR2: SGHRS, YFSETQ. The V end was cut by 5 bases, the J end by 6 bases, with 11 bases between. The DNA for the CDR3 is TGCGCCAGCAGGCAACAGGGACCCGGGGAGCTGTTTTTT. This encodes CASRQQGPGELFF.

This chain joins TRBV19 and TRBJ1-4; 9 positions match TRBD1. V dropped 7 bases and J dropped 8; count of bases not matched to a gene: 11. This CDR3 has 15 residues. Germline V lookup: CDR1 LNHDA, CDR2 SQIVND (reference sequence). In DNA form, the CDR3 reads TGTGCCAGTACCTTCCTCGGACAGGGGAGCGAAAAACTGTTTTTT. It specifies CASTFLGQGSEKLFF. Together with reference TRBV19 and TRBJ1-4, the CDR3 gives the full variable domain: DGGITQSPKYLFRKEGQNVTLSCEQNLNHDAMYWYRQDPGQGLRLIYYSQIVNDFQKGDIAEGYSVSREKKESFPLTVTSAQKNPTAFYLCASTFLGQGSEKLFFGSGTQLSVL.

This clone was seen a few times. The J gene is TRBJ2-7, the V gene TRBV11-3; D is unresolved. Germline V gene sequence: CDR1 SGHNT, CDR2 YENEEA. This CDR3 has 13 residues. The ends were cut back, 6 bases at V and 0 bases at J, with 9 bases in the middle. CDR3 loop: CASSYSSSYEQYF. The CDR3 DNA is TGTGCCAGCAGTTACAGCAGCTCCTACGAGCAGTACTTC.

This sequence joins TRBV10-3 and TRBJ2-1; tentatively, D is TRBD2 (6 bases). Trimming shortened V by 3 bases and J by 2 bases, and 14 bases separated the two germline ends. Germline V gives CDR1 ENHRY, CDR2 SYGVKD. The CDR3 consists of 16 residues. CDR3 protein: CAISEAGDAPYNEQFF. The CDR3 DNA follows: TGTGCCATCAGTGAAGCGGGTGACGCCCCCTACAATGAGCAGTTCTTC.

This clone was seen only a few times. The V gene is TRBV7-2, the J gene TRBJ2-1; tentative D call: TRBD1 (6 bases). Trimming cost V 7 bases and J 4 bases, with 14 bases left between them. CDR1 is SGHTA, CDR2 FQGNSA, per germline. The CDR3 covers 14 residues. CDR3 bases: TGTGCCAGCAAAAACGGGCAGGGGTACAATGAGCAGTTCTTC. Amino acid sequence: CASKNGQGYNEQFF.

This clone was recorded only once. The chain carries TRBV7-2 and TRBJ2-7, with D possibly TRBD1 on 6 matching bases. Germline-derived CDR1 and CDR2 are SGHTA and FQGNSA. V was shortened by 5 bases and J by 0 bases, with 11 bases between the two germline ends. The CDR3 spans 14 residues. This CDR3 is CASSPQGHSYEQYF. The CDR3 DNA is TGTGCCAGCAGCCCCCAGGGGCACTCCTACGAGCAGTACTTC.

V is TRBV5-1 and J is TRBJ2-1; 11 bases map to TRBD2. Germline-derived CDR1 and CDR2 are SGHRS and YFSETQ. The CDR3 sequence is 16 residues long. V shed 0 bases and J 9 bases; nucleotides not matched to a gene: 8. The CDR3 sequence is CASSLVRAGLAVEQFF. CDR3 sequence (DNA): TGCGCCAGCAGCTTGGTGAGGGCGGGACTAGCGGTTGAGCAGTTCTTC.

The chain joins TRBV13 to TRBJ2-3; maybe TRBD1 (6 bases). This CDR3 region has 19 residues. V lost 2 bases and J 2 bases, leaving 23 bases between the germline ends. The germline V gene encodes CDR1 PRHDT and CDR2 FYEKMQ (reference sequence). The CDR3 DNA is TGTGCCAGCAGCTTAAGACAGCGAGGGGGAACCGGGAACACAGATACGCAGTATTTT. This translates into CASSLRQRGGTGNTDTQYF.

V usage is TRBV13 and J usage is TRBJ1-1; D is unclear. Trimming stripped 5 bases from V and 8 bases from J, with 18 bases between. The germline CDR1 and CDR2 sequences are PRHDT and FYEKMQ (reference sequence). This CDR3 contains 14 residues. CDR3 bases: TGTGCCAGCAGCGCCGCGGTAGGCCATCGGGAAGCTTTCTTT. Translation gives CASSAAVGHREAFF.

The chain carries TRBV6-1 and TRBJ1-5; D is possibly TRBD1 (6 bases). V was trimmed by 4 bases and J by 7 bases, leaving 11 bases between them. The CDR3 contains 13 residues. The germline gives CDR1 MNHNS, CDR2 SASEGT. Here the CDR3 DNA reads TGTGCCAGCAGTGTCCAACAGGGACAGCCCCAGCATTTT. Protein: CASSVQQGQPQHF.

This clone has only one observation. The CDR3 sequence: CAAAVSNYGYTF. For the CDR3, the DNA is TGTGCCGCCGCGGTCTCTAACTATGGCTACACCTTC. The V call is TRBV10-3, the J call TRBJ1-2; D gene ambiguous. CDR1 and CDR2 from the germline V gene are ENHRY and SYGVKD. The V end was cut by 11 bases, the J end by 0 bases, with 10 bases between. This CDR3 is 12 amino acids long.

This clone has only a few counts. The CDR3 spells CASSMAGTNQTQYF. As DNA, the CDR3 is TGTGCCAGCAGTATGGCAGGAACCAACCAGACCCAGTACTTC. The V and J genes are TRBV7-9 and TRBJ2-5, with no clear D. Trimming cost V 6 bases and J 6 bases, with 17 bases left between them. This CDR3 comprises 14 residues. Germline V gene lookup returns CDR1 SEHNR and CDR2 FQNEAQ (reference sequence).

V gene TRBV30 combines with J gene TRBJ2-7; 8 nucleotides align to TRBD2. The CDR3 is made up of 13 amino acids. From germline, CDR1 is GTSNPN and CDR2 SVGIG (reference sequence). Trimming removed 5 bases from V and 1 base from J; junction bases left unmatched: 4. In nucleotides, the CDR3 is TGTGCCTGGGGGGCTAGCGGGTCCTACGAGCAGTACTTC. It is translated as CAWGASGSYEQYF.

The V and J genes are TRBV7-2 and TRBJ2-5; 7 bases are shared with TRBD2. CDR3 length equals 14 residues. V lost 5 bases, J lost 2 bases, and 5 bases stayed unmatched. Germline V gives CDR1 SGHTA, CDR2 FQGNSA. The CDR3 region is CASSPGGGQETQYF. The CDR3 DNA is TGTGCCAGCAGCCCTGGGGGGGGACAAGAGACCCAGTACTTC. Looking up the rest from reference TRBV7-2 and TRBJ2-5 gives the full variable domain: GAGVSQSPSNKVTEKGKDVELRCDPISGHTALYWYRQSLGQGLEFLIYFQGNSAPDKSGLPSDRFSAERTGGSVSTLTIQRTQQEDSAVYLCASSPGGGQETQYFGPGTRLLVL.

V usage is TRBV5-1 and J usage is TRBJ2-3; D not resolved. CDR1 and CDR2 from the germline V gene are SGHRS and YFSETQ. Trimming shortened V by 2 bases and J by 1 base, and 8 bases separated the two germline ends. CDR3 length: 14 residues. This CDR3 reads CASSFLGGTDTQYF. CDR3 in DNA: TGCGCCAGCAGCTTCCTCGGTGGCACAGATACGCAGTATTTT. Full variable domain (outside the CDR3, taken from reference TRBV5-1 and TRBJ2-3): KAGVTQTPRYLIKTRGQQVTLSCSPISGHRSVSWYQQTPGQGLQFLFEYFSETQRNKGNFPGRFSGRQFSNSRSEMNVSTLELGDSALYLCASSFLGGTDTQYFGPGTRLTVL.

The CDR3 coding sequence is TGCGCCAGCAGCGGACTACCGGGACTAGCGGGAGATGAGCAGTTCTTC. Its protein is CASSGLPGLAGDEQFF. V is TRBV5-1 and J is TRBJ2-1; TRBD2 aligns across 14 bases. The CDR3 has 16 amino acids. V lost 4 bases, J lost 8 bases, and 8 bases stayed unmatched. Germline V gene sequence: CDR1 SGHRS, CDR2 YFSETQ.

V usage is TRBV9 and J usage is TRBJ2-7; TRBD1 matches 7 bases. The CDR3 has 14 amino acids. Losses at the gene ends were 4 bases for V and 1 base for J; bases not matched to a gene: 5. Germline CDR1 reads SGDLS; CDR2 reads YYNGEE. CDR3 coding DNA: TGTGCCAGCAGCCCTGGCAGGGGGTCCTACGAGCAGTACTTC. Residues: CASSPGRGSYEQYF. Complete variable domain (other parts from reference TRBV9 and TRBJ2-7): DSGVTQTPKHLITATGQRVTLRCSPRSGDLSVYWYQQSLDQGLQFLIQYYNGEERAKGNILERFSAQQFPDLHSELNLSSLELGDSALYFCASSPGRGSYEQYFGPGTRLTVT.

This clone was recorded a few times. This chain links TRBV18 with TRBJ2-7; D possibly corresponds to TRBD1 (5 bases). This CDR3 is 16 amino acids long. CDR1 is KGHSH, CDR2 LQKENI, per germline. Trimming left V 6 bases short and J 0 bases short, with 18 bases between. CDR3 nucleotide sequence: TGTGCCAGCTCCCGAAATCTTAGGGGAAGCTCCTACGAGCAGTACTTC. Translated: CASSRNLRGSSYEQYF.